Given below is one TCR beta chain in context. TCRdb's table, derived via immunoSEQ multiplex PCR, lists solely in-frame clones and lacks some. Of 630,000 or so clones listed, approximately 89% are singletons. This entry belongs to a study of shared T cell receptors in the human thymus. CDR3 size: 18 residues. V was trimmed by 5 bases and J by 0 bases, leaving 22 bases between them. CDR1 SGHTA and CDR2 FQGTGA come from the germline V gene. The sample also formed part of further work on human thymus T cells.

The source of this sequence is a boy less than two years old with a congenital heart defect. Sequenced input: thymocytes. The V gene is TRBV7-3, the J gene TRBJ1-1; perhaps TRBD1 as D (5 bases). CDR3 in DNA: TGTGCCAGCAGCACAACAGGTCCCCGGACAAGCATGAACACTGAAGCTTTCTTT. This encodes CASSTTGPRTSMNTEAFF.